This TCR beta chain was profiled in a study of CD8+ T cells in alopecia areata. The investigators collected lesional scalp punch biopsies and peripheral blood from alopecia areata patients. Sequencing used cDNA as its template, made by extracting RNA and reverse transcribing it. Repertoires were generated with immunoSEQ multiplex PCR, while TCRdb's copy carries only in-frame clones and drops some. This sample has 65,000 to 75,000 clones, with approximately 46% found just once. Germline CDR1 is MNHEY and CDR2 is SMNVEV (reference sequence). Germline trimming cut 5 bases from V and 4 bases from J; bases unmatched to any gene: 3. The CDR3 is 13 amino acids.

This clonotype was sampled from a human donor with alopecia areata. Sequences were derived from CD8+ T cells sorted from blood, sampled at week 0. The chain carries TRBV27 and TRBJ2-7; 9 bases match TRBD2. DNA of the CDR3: TGTGCCAGCAGTGGCGGGAGGGGATACGAGCAGTACTTC. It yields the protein CASSGGRGYEQYF.